The 28 T cell receptor beta chains in this list originate from one sample, sequenced in a study of Ad26.COV2.S vaccination and SARS-CoV-2 variants. The treatment here: 15 to 20 received Ad26.COV2.S at low or high dose, single or two shots; 5 received placebo; per-sample allocation not given. Sampling happened 63 days after the first vaccine or placebo injection. Sequenced by immunoSEQ multiplex PCR; TCRdb stores in-frame clones only, minus some. This sample carries about 480,000 clones, around 88% of them seen once, and the ten largest clones take roughly 13%. The sequencing used peripheral blood, collected in a trial of Ad26.COV2.S vaccine versus placebo. The receptors shown here come from a person aged 18-65 years who received the Ad26.COV2.S COVID-19 vaccine or a placebo.

The chain combines TRBV4-3 with TRBJ1-5, with D possibly matching TRBD1 (6 bases). This CDR3 comprises 13 residues. V gave up 6 bases and J gave up 7 bases, with 13 bases separating them. Germline V gene data show CDR1 as LGHNA and CDR2 as YSLEER. The CDR3 here is CASSSGVRQPQHF. CDR3 DNA: TGCGCCAGCAGTTCAGGGGTCAGACAGCCCCAGCATTTT.

The chain employs TRBV11-2 and TRBJ2-2, with D unclear. The germline V gene encodes CDR1 SGHAT and CDR2 FQNNGV. Trimming took 2 bases from V and 1 from J, leaving 5 bases between them. CDR3 length: 14 residues. As DNA, the CDR3 is TGTGCCAGCAGCTTACTCCGGAACACCGGGGAGCTGTTTTTT. Translated: CASSLLRNTGELFF.

This clone was observed a single time. The rearrangement joins TRBV27 to TRBJ1-2, with 11 bases lining up with TRBD1. The CDR3 is made up of 14 amino acids. The germline V gene has CDR1 MNHEY and CDR2 SMNVEV (reference sequence). Trimming took 7 bases from V and 8 from J; bases not matched to a gene: 9. The CDR3 coding sequence is TGTGCCAGCACCTCAAGGGGACAGGGGGGAGGCTACACCTTC. It is translated as CASTSRGQGGGYTF.

CDR3 residues: CASSLVGGRSYEQYF. CDR3 in DNA: TGTGCCAGTAGCCTAGTCGGGGGCCGCTCCTACGAGCAGTACTTC. V gene TRBV19 combines with J gene TRBJ2-7; either TRBD1 or TRBD2 may fit D (6 bases each). V was cut by 6 bases and J by 0 bases, with 15 bases left in between. The CDR3 runs to 15 residues. CDR1 LNHDA and CDR2 SQIVND come from the germline V gene (reference sequence).

This rearrangement joins TRBV7-9 to TRBJ2-7; either TRBD1 or TRBD2 may fit D (6 bases each). Deletions cut 3 bases from V and 5 bases from J, with 17 bases between. The germline V gene encodes CDR1 SEHNR and CDR2 FQNEAQ (reference sequence). The CDR3 sequence is 15 residues long. CDR3 nucleotides: TGTGCCAGCAGCTTTAGCGGAACAGGGCTCAACGAGCAGTACTTC. Encoded protein: CASSFSGTGLNEQYF.

The chain carries TRBV27 and TRBJ2-1; D possibly matches TRBD1 or TRBD2 (6 bases each). Germline V lookup: CDR1 MNHEY, CDR2 SMNVEV (reference sequence). The V gene lost 2 bases and the J gene lost 9 bases, with 17 bases spanning the gap. The CDR3 totals 15 residues. The CDR3 sequence is CASSLGGMGAGEQFF. In DNA, the CDR3 is TGTGCCAGCAGTTTAGGGGGGATGGGGGCAGGTGAGCAGTTCTTC.

The chain joins TRBV6-5 to TRBJ1-1; no firm D call. Germline CDR1 is MNHEY and CDR2 is SVGAGI. V was cut by 8 bases and J by 0 bases, with 16 bases left in between. This CDR3 region has 15 residues. DNA of the CDR3: TGTGCCAGCCTTCACTCGACGGGTTTGAACACTGAAGCTTTCTTT. This encodes CASLHSTGLNTEAFF.

The rearrangement joins TRBV2 to TRBJ2-3; 11 bases line up with TRBD1. V gave up 7 bases and J gave up 2 bases; unmatched junction bases: 5. CDR1 is SNHLY and CDR2 is FYNNEI in the germline V gene. The CDR3 is 15 amino acids. CDR3 sequence: CASKGQGAFTDTQYF. CDR3 nucleotides: TGTGCCAGCAAAGGACAGGGGGCGTTCACAGATACGCAGTATTTT.

The chain employs TRBV5-6 and TRBJ2-1; D gene ambiguous. Germline CDR1 is SGHDT and CDR2 is YYEEEE. The CDR3 is 13 residues long. With 0 bases removed from V and 7 bases from J, the gap between germline ends came to 8 bases. The CDR3 region has the DNA TGTGCCAGCAGCTTGGGTGAGTTGAATGAGCAGTTCTTC. Translated: CASSLGELNEQFF. Complete variable domain (other parts from reference TRBV5-6 and TRBJ2-1): DAGVTQSPTHLIKTRGQQVTLRCSPKSGHDTVSWYQQALGQGPQFIFQYYEEEERQRGNFPDRFSGHQFPNYSSELNVNALLLGDSALYLCASSLGELNEQFFGPGTRLTVL.

This CDR3 reads CASSPGTGTDEQFF. The CDR3 nucleotides are TGTGCCAGCAGCCCCGGGACAGGGACAGATGAGCAGTTCTTC. The gene calls are TRBV9 and TRBJ2-1; 9 bases agree with TRBD1. The CDR3 contains 14 residues. Germline CDR1 and CDR2: SGDLS and YYNGEE. V gave up 4 bases and J gave up 8 bases; unmatched junction bases: 7.

The chain links TRBV5-1 to TRBJ2-7; 7 bases line up with TRBD2. The CDR3 is made up of 14 amino acids. The germline V gene has CDR1 SGHRS and CDR2 YFSETQ. V dropped 4 bases and J dropped 2; count of bases not matched to a gene: 6. CDR3 amino acids: CASSPRRGAYEQYF. The CDR3 DNA sequence: TGCGCCAGCAGCCCCCGTCGGGGGGCCTACGAGCAGTACTTC.

This chain links TRBV29-1 with TRBJ2-7; 11 bases fit TRBD1. Germline V gene data show CDR1 as SQVTM and CDR2 as ANQGSEA. With V trimmed by 3 bases and J by 6 bases, 4 bases remained unmatched. The CDR3 loop spans 13 amino acids. In nucleotides, the CDR3 is TGCAGCGTTGAGGACAGGGGGCGGTTCGAGCAGTACTTC. Translated: CSVEDRGRFEQYF.

The chain employs TRBV5-1 and TRBJ2-5, with 8 nucleotides matching TRBD1. The J segment lost 9 bases and the V segment lost 4 bases, leaving 20 bases of the junction unmatched. Germline assignment: CDR1 SGHRS and CDR2 YFSETQ. The CDR3 totals 17 residues. The CDR3 here is CASSPSPATGVRVAQYF. The CDR3 DNA sequence: TGCGCCAGCAGCCCTTCCCCCGCGACAGGGGTTAGGGTGGCCCAGTACTTC.

The chain recombines TRBV30 with TRBJ1-2, with D uncertain. The germline V and J ends were trimmed by 5 bases and 6 bases, with 7 bases remaining between them. The length of the CDR3 is 10 residues. Germline CDR1 reads GTSNPN; CDR2 reads SVGIG (reference sequence). For the CDR3, the DNA is TGTGCCTGGTCGGAGGATGGCTACACCTTC. This sequence encodes CAWSEDGYTF.

V usage is TRBV11-2 and J usage is TRBJ2-2; possibly TRBD1 for D (5 bases). Germline loops: CDR1 SGHAT, CDR2 FQNNGV. Trimming cost V 6 bases and J 1 base, with 15 bases left between them. The CDR3 length is 16 residues. The chain's CDR3 is CASRLTGRMNTGELFF. DNA for the CDR3: TGTGCCAGCAGACTTACAGGCCGGATGAACACCGGGGAGCTGTTTTTT.

Details on this clone: The sample carries other DNA sequences with the same CDR3. The rearrangement links TRBV5-1 to TRBJ2-1, with D perhaps matching TRBD2 (5 bases). The germline CDR1 and CDR2 sequences are SGHRS and YFSETQ. Trimming removed 0 bases from V and 4 bases from J, with 11 bases in between. The CDR3 totals 15 residues. This chain's CDR3 is CASSLGLAGYNEQFF. The CDR3 DNA reads TGCGCCAGCAGCTTGGGCCTAGCTGGATACAATGAGCAGTTCTTC.

The J gene is TRBJ2-3, the V gene TRBV19, with TRBD2 matching 9 bases. The CDR3 is made up of 18 amino acids. The V gene end was trimmed by 1 base and the J gene end by 2 bases; junction bases not matched to a gene: 10. Germline loops: CDR1 LNHDA, CDR2 SQIVND (reference sequence). CDR3 amino acids: CASSIAHGGTSPTDTQYF. In DNA form, the CDR3 reads TGTGCCAGTAGTATAGCCCATGGTGGGACTAGCCCCACAGATACGCAGTATTTT.

The J gene is TRBJ2-1, the V gene TRBV4-2; 11 bases are shared with TRBD2. The CDR3 is made up of 17 amino acids. The junction had 11 bases not matched to a gene; V was cut back by 5 bases and J by 5 bases. Per germline, CDR1 LGHNA and CDR2 YNFKEQ. The chain's CDR3 is CASSSTHTSGSDNEQFF. The CDR3 bases are TGTGCCAGCAGCTCGACCCATACTAGCGGGAGTGACAATGAGCAGTTCTTC.

Concerning this clone itself: This same CDR3 is encoded by further DNA sequences in the sample. The chain links TRBV5-4 to TRBJ1-2; D may be TRBD1 (6 bases). The CDR3 spans 15 residues. Germline CDR1 and CDR2: SGHNT and YYREEE (reference sequence). V shed 4 bases and J shed 0 bases, with 13 bases lying between them. The CDR3 coding sequence is TGTGCCAGCAGCCCGGGGGGGCAGTCTAACTATGGCTACACCTTC. As protein: CASSPGGQSNYGYTF.

The chain couples TRBV4-3 to TRBJ2-7; the D gene is possibly TRBD2 (6 bases). The length of the CDR3 is 16 residues. Germline V gives CDR1 LGHNA, CDR2 YSLEER. Trimming shortened V by 0 bases and J by 2 bases, and 14 bases separated the two germline ends. Written as DNA, the CDR3 is TGCGCCAGCAGCCAAGATGTAGGCGGGACCCCCTACGAGCAGTACTTC. This codes for CASSQDVGGTPYEQYF.

The chain recombines TRBV15 with TRBJ1-4, with a possible D match to TRBD1 (6 bases). The ends were cut back, 1 base at V and 4 bases at J, with 10 bases in the middle. The CDR3 sequence is 15 residues long. Germline loops: CDR1 LNHNV, CDR2 YYDKDF (reference sequence). CDR3 nucleotide sequence: TGTGCCACCAGCAGAGGAGGACAGAGTAATGAAAAACTGTTTTTT. It encodes CATSRGGQSNEKLFF.

The chain links TRBV9 to TRBJ2-3, with 7 bases matching TRBD2. J lost 2 bases, V lost 5 bases, and 8 bases had no gene match. Germline loops: CDR1 SGDLS, CDR2 YYNGEE. The CDR3 extends over 15 amino acids. CDR3 region: CASSLGLGTTDTQYF. The CDR3 nucleotides read TGTGCCAGCAGTTTAGGACTAGGGACCACAGATACGCAGTATTTT.

J is TRBJ2-3 and V is TRBV27; tentatively, D is TRBD2 (6 bases). Germline assignment: CDR1 MNHEY and CDR2 SMNVEV (reference sequence). CDR3 length: 13 amino acids. Trimming removed 5 bases at V and 5 bases at J, with 11 bases between. CDR3 sequence (DNA): TGTGCCAGCAGTCTAACCGGGGGAGATACGCAGTATTTT. This codes for CASSLTGGDTQYF.

This chain uses TRBV19 with TRBJ2-1; D gene uncertain. The CDR3 is 17 amino acids. From germline, CDR1 is LNHDA and CDR2 SQIVND (reference sequence). V was pared by 5 bases and J by 13 bases, with 30 bases between. CDR3 sequence: CASSSQRGPPWANAQFF. The DNA for the CDR3 is TGTGCCAGTAGTTCCCAACGTGGACCGCCGTGGGCAAATGCTCAGTTCTTC.

The chain links TRBV7-8 to TRBJ2-5; 7 nucleotides match TRBD2. CDR3 length equals 16 residues. CDR1 and CDR2 from the germline V gene are SGHVS and FQNEAQ. Trimming at V came to 2 bases and at J to 3 bases, leaving 9 bases not matched to a gene. CDR3 in DNA: TGTGCCAGCAGCTTATGGGTGGCGGGAGTGGAAGAGACCCAGTACTTC. Its protein product is CASSLWVAGVEETQYF.

V is TRBV11-2 and J is TRBJ1-1; the D gene is possibly TRBD1 (6 bases). The CDR3 runs 14 residues. V gave up 8 bases and J gave up 0 bases, with 13 bases separating them. Germline CDR1 SGHAT, CDR2 FQNNGV. The CDR3 nucleotides read TGTGCCAGCGGACTGACAGGCATGAACACTGAAGCTTTCTTT. It translates to CASGLTGMNTEAFF.

V is TRBV5-4 and J is TRBJ2-6; D call uncertain. CDR1 is SGHNT, CDR2 YYREEE, per germline (reference sequence). The germline V and J ends were trimmed by 4 bases and 0 bases, with 8 bases remaining between them. The CDR3 loop spans 15 amino acids. CDR3 DNA sequence: TGTGCCAGCAGCCCCTATGCCTCTGGGGCCAACGTCCTGACTTTC. This sequence encodes CASSPYASGANVLTF.

The rearrangement uses TRBV21-1 and TRBJ1-5. TRBV21-1 is a pseudogene locus. The CDR3 length is 13 residues. The CDR3 protein is CASSKVRGQPQHF. The CDR3 DNA follows: TGTGCCAGCAGCAAAGTCCGCGGTCAGCCCCAGCATTTT.